The T cell receptor beta chain described here comes from a study of blood T cell repertoires in COVID-19 (dated by TCRdb to 2019 to 2021). For the study in its entirety: Collaborator samples came from the United States, Italy and Spain and covered acute and convalescent phases of COVID-19. The prospective study material was composed of cDNA or gDNA derived from T cells, B-cell-depleted T cells, or PBMCs. Subjects who had been exposed to COVID-19, were actively infected with it, or had recovered from it provided the deeply sampled blood TCRbeta repertoires that made up the dataset. A freely available public database, intended as a resource for researchers studying the immune response to SARS-CoV-2, is where the repertoires were released. Samples came from the ongoing ImmuneRACE study (first 160 participants) plus 1,254 subjects from 6 global collaborators. A de-identified subject ID, COVID-19 status, age in years and sex were almost always included in the sample metadata. Where available, HLA class I and class II types were taken from metadata supplied by the sample provider and were not determined by assay-based typing.

TCRbeta CDR3 regions were amplified from genomic DNA using the immunoSEQ Assay, a bias-controlled multiplex PCR. Per the original workflow: The number of nucleated cells in each sample was estimated by amplification of reference gene primers within the assay. To quantify the absolute abundance of each unique TCRbeta CDR3 rearrangement, sequence reads were collapsed and filtered. For each sample, productive Simpson clonality was calculated by taking the square root of Simpson's diversity index across productive rearrangements. The clones in this table, taken by TCRdb from immuneACCESS, are in-frame only. Not every clone is retained; where verified, under half of the shortfall comes from an unresolved V gene, and the cause of the rest is unknown. V, J and clone size derive from that table, while D and trimming were established from the DNA sequence. For this sample there are hundreds of thousands of clones; 85% appear just once. The ten largest clones take up around 3.4% of the sample.

The CDR3 runs 22 residues from the cysteine to the phenylalanine. Only the CDR3 region is kept as DNA, spanning 66 bases read in frame from base 1. V is trimmed back by 1 base and J by 2 bases, and the junction contains 23 bases that no gene match accounts for. Per the germline V gene (reference sequence), LGHDT is the CDR1 and YNNKEL is the CDR2. The study at large found these results: How much clinical and demographic metadata was included differed by source and by participant, and the metadata was provided uncurated.

Collaborating institutions collected whole blood in K2EDTA tubes following their own protocols. For TCRbeta analysis, collaborators shipped samples as frozen whole blood, isolated PBMCs, or DNA extracted from either of those sample types. Comments on this clone: Its binding antigen is unknown. Base-call qualities are not available, and no considerably larger clone is one nucleotide away.

The sequenced material came from peripheral blood. This sequence uses TRBV3-1 (or the pseudogene TRBV3-2) and TRBJ2-3; 8 central bases correspond to TRBD2. This receptor was obtained from a woman aged 18-35 years with acute or convalescent COVID-19. The DNA is TGTGCCAGCAGCCAAGTTGGCCTACCTAAGACTAGCGTAAAAGCTTTCACAGATACGCAGTATTTT. Translated, it reads CASSQVGLPKTSVKAFTDTQYF.